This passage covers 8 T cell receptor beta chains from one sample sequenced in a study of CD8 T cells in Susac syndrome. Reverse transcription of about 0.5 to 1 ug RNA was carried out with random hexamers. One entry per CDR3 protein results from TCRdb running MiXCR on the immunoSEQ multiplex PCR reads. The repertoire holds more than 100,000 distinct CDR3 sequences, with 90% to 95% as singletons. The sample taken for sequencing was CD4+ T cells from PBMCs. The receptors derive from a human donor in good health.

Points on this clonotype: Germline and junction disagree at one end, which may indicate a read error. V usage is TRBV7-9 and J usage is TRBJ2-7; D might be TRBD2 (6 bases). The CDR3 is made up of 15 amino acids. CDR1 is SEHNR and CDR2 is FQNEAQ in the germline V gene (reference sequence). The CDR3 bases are TGTGCCAGCAGCTTATCAGGCGGGATATCCTCCGAGCAGTACTTC. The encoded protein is CASSLSGGISSEQYF.

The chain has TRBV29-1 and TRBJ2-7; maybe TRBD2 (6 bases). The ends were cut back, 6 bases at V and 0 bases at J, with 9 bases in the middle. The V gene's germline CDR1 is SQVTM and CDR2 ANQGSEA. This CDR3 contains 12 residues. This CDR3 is CSVRRGSYEQYF. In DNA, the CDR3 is TGCAGCGTCCGGAGGGGCTCCTACGAGCAGTACTTC.

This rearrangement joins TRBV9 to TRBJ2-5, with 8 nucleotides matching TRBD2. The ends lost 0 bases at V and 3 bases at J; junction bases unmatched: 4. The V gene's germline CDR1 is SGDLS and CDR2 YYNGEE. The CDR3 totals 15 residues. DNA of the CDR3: TGTGCCAGCAGCGTAGCTCCGGGAGGGAAAGAGACCCAGTACTTC. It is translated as CASSVAPGGKETQYF.

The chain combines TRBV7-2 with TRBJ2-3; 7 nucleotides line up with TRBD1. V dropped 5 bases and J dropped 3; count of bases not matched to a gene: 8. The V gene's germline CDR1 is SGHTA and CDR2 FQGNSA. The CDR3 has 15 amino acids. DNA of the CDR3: TGTGCCAGCAGCCGACAGGGAGTGAGGACAGATACGCAGTATTTT. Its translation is CASSRQGVRTDTQYF.

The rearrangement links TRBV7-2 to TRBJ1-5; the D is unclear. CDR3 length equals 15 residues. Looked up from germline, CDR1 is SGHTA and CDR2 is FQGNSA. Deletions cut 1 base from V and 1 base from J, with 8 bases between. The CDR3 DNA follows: TGTGCCAGCAGCTTAGTCGGGGAGAGCAATCAGCCCCAGCATTTT. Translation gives CASSLVGESNQPQHF.

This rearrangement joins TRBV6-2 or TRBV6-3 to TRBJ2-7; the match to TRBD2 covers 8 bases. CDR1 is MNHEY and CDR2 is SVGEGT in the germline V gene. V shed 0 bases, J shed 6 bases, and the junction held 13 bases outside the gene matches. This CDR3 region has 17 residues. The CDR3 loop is CASSYSPIAGNSREQYF. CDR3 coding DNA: TGTGCCAGCAGTTACTCGCCTATAGCGGGAAACAGTCGCGAGCAGTACTTC.

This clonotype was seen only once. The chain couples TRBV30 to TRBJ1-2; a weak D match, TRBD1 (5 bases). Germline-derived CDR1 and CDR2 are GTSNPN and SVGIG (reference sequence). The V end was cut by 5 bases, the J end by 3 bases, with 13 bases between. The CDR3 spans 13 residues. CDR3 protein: CAWGKEGYYGYTF. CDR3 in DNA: TGTGCCTGGGGCAAAGAGGGGTACTATGGCTACACCTTC.

CDR3 sequence reads: CASSTGVHYGYTF. In DNA form, the CDR3 reads TGTGCCAGCAGCACGGGGGTGCACTATGGCTACACCTTC. The chain has TRBV9 and TRBJ1-2; D perhaps matches TRBD1 (5 bases). The germline V and J ends were trimmed by 4 bases and 3 bases, with 10 bases remaining between them. CDR1 and CDR2 from the germline V gene are SGDLS and YYNGEE. The CDR3 spans 13 residues.